Each of the 8 T cell receptor beta chains below was sequenced from the same sample in a study of blood T cells in healthy people across ages. The second PCR ran about 6 to 12 cycles with a sample-barcoded 5' primer and J-beta primers. TCRdb reprocessed the 5' RACE reads with MiXCR, giving one entry per CDR3 protein. The sample lists approximately 800,000 distinct CDR3 sequences, about 53% seen once, with 40% to 50% in the top ten. Sample: blood. The origin of the receptors is a man at least 80 years old in good health.

The CDR3 DNA follows: TGTGCCAGTAGCCGGGAGCAGGTCTATGGCTACACCTTC. As protein: CASSREQVYGYTF. This chain links TRBV19 with TRBJ1-2, with unresolved D. V dropped 6 bases and J dropped 4 bases, with 12 bases sitting between them. This CDR3 is built from 13 residues. Germline V gives CDR1 LNHDA, CDR2 SQIVND (reference sequence).

The chain joins TRBV10-3 to TRBJ2-5; maybe TRBD1 (6 bases). In germline, CDR1 is ENHRY, CDR2 SYGVKD. CDR3 size: 15 residues. V was shortened by 10 bases and J by 2 bases, with 20 bases between the two germline ends. This CDR3 reads CATTEGRGFQETQYF. The DNA of the CDR3 is TGTGCCACCACCGAGGGTAGGGGGTTTCAAGAGACCCAGTACTTC.

V gene TRBV7-9 combines with J gene TRBJ2-5; a possible D gene is TRBD2 (5 bases). V gave up 0 bases and J gave up 5 bases, with 13 bases separating them. Germline lookup yields CDR1 SEHNR and CDR2 FQNEAQ (reference sequence). There are 15 residues in the CDR3. The CDR3 DNA follows: TGTGCCAGCAGCTTAGCGAAGAGGGCGGCGGAGACCCAGTACTTC. As protein: CASSLAKRAAETQYF.

This chain's CDR3 is CASNSVSNEQFF. The CDR3 nucleotides read TGTGCCAGCAATTCGGTCTCCAATGAGCAGTTCTTC. This chain links TRBV7-9 with TRBJ2-1; D ambiguous. With 7 bases removed from V and 6 bases from J, the gap between germline ends came to 10 bases. The CDR3 loop spans 12 amino acids. Germline assignment: CDR1 SEHNR and CDR2 FQNEAQ (reference sequence).

This chain links TRBV20-1 with TRBJ2-3; weak D call: TRBD2 (6 bases). This CDR3 has 15 residues. Between the trimmed V and J ends, which lost 5 bases and 14 bases, there was a span of 29 bases. Germline V gene lookup returns CDR1 DFQATT and CDR2 SNEGSKA (reference sequence). CDR3 nucleotides: TGCAGTGCTTCGAGCGGGCCCGAGGAGCACAGATACGCGTATTTT. It translates to CSASSGPEEHRYAYF.

Written as DNA, the CDR3 is TGCAGCGCCGCCGCGACTTCCACTTCACCCCTCCACTTT. It encodes CSAAATSTSPLHF. The chain links TRBV29-1 to TRBJ1-6; D not certain. V was clipped by 7 bases and J by 9 bases, with 16 bases between them. This CDR3 comprises 13 residues. CDR1 and CDR2 (germline): SQVTM, ANQGSEA.

This clonotype was recorded a few times. This chain joins TRBV7-6 and TRBJ1-3; tentatively, D is TRBD1 (5 bases). CDR1 and CDR2 (germline): SGHVS, FNYEAQ. This CDR3 region has 19 residues. V lost 1 base and J lost 0, with 19 bases in between. The CDR3: CASSLGLSWGLSSGNTIYF. Written as DNA, the CDR3 is TGTGCCAGCAGCTTAGGGTTGTCGTGGGGCCTGAGCTCTGGAAACACCATATATTTT.

The rearrangement links TRBV9 to TRBJ1-2; D might be TRBD1 (6 bases). Between the trimmed V and J ends, which lost 4 bases and 4 bases, there was a span of 11 bases. This CDR3 is built from 13 residues. CDR1 and CDR2 (germline): SGDLS, YYNGEE. CDR3 sequence (DNA): TGTGCCAGCAGCCAGGACAGCTTCTATGGCTACACCTTC. This gives the protein CASSQDSFYGYTF.